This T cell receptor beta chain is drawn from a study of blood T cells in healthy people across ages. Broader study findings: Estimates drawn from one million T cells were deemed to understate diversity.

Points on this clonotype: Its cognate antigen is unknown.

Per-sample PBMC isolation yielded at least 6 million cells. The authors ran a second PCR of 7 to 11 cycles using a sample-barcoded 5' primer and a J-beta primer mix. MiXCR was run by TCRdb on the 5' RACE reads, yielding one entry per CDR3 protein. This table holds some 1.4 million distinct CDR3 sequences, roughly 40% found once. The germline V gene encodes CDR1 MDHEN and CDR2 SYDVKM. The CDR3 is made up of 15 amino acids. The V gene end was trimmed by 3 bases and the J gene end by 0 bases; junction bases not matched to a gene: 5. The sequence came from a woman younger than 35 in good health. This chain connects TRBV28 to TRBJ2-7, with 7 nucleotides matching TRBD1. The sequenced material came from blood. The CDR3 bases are TGTGCCAGCAGTTTCTCCGGGACAGTCTCCTACGAGCAGTACTTC. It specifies CASSFSGTVSYEQYF.